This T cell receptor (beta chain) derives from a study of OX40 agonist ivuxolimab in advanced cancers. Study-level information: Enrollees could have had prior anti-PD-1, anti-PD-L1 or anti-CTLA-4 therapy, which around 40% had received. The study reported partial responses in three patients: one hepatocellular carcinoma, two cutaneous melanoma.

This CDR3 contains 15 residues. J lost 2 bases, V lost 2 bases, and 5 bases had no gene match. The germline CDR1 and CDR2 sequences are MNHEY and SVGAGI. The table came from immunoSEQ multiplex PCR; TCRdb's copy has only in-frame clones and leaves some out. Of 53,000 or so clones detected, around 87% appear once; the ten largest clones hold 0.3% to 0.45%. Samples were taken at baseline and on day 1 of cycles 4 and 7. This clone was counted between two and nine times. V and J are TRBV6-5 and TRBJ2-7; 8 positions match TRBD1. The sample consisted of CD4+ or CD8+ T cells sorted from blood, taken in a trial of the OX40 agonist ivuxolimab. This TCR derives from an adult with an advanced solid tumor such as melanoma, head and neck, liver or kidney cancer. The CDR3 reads CASSYPTGATYEQYF. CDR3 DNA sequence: TGTGCCAGCAGTTACCCGACAGGGGCAACCTACGAGCAGTACTTC.